The 25 T cell receptor beta chains below were found in one sample sequenced in a study of response to subunit inactivated influenza vaccine. TCRdb recomputed calls from the RT-PCR reads with MiXCR, one row per CDR3 protein. The data show roughly 460,000 distinct CDR3 sequences, with around 9.9% seen just once and 9.5% to 15% held by the top ten. Sequenced material: PBMCs from blood, taken roughly 46 days after vaccination. All receptors come from a man aged 50 to 60 who received an inactivated influenza vaccine.

The sample holds a few counts of this clonotype. J is TRBJ2-3 and V is TRBV20-1; TRBD1 is a possible D gene (6 bases). Germline-derived CDR1 and CDR2 are DFQATT and SNEGSKA (reference sequence). The CDR3 totals 14 residues. Trimming removed 6 bases from V and 0 bases from J, with 13 bases in between. The CDR3, as DNA: TGCAGTGCGCCCGACAGGCCTAGCACAGATACGCAGTATTTT. This codes for CSAPDRPSTDTQYF.

This clonotype was picked up many times. V and J are TRBV5-1 and TRBJ1-4; the D gene is possibly TRBD1 (5 bases). The CDR3 has 15 amino acids. V lost 0 bases to trimming and J lost 5 bases, with 11 bases between them. Germline CDR1 and CDR2: SGHRS and YFSETQ. CDR3 residues: CASSLVQGSNEKLFF. For the CDR3, the DNA is TGCGCCAGCAGCTTGGTGCAGGGATCAAATGAAAAACTGTTTTTT.

This clonotype was seen ten or more times. The chain carries TRBV5-6 and TRBJ2-3; possibly TRBD2 for D (6 bases). The CDR3 sequence is 16 residues long. V dropped 4 bases and J dropped 0 bases, with 15 bases sitting between them. Germline V gene sequence: CDR1 SGHDT, CDR2 YYEEEE. In nucleotides, the CDR3 is TGTGCCAGCAGCGCCCTAGGACGGGGGAGCACAGATACGCAGTATTTT. As protein: CASSALGRGSTDTQYF. The full variable domain, completed using reference TRBV5-6 and TRBJ2-3, is DAGVTQSPTHLIKTRGQQVTLRCSPKSGHDTVSWYQQALGQGPQFIFQYYEEEERQRGNFPDRFSGHQFPNYSSELNVNALLLGDSALYLCASSALGRGSTDTQYFGPGTRLTVL.

J is TRBJ2-3 and V is TRBV6-1, with D possibly matching TRBD1 (6 bases). The CDR3 consists of 13 residues. Trimming removed 6 bases at V and 3 bases at J, with 10 bases between. The germline gives CDR1 MNHNS, CDR2 SASEGT. CDR3 residues: CASRMDRTDTQYF. The CDR3 DNA is TGTGCCAGCAGGATGGACAGAACAGATACGCAGTATTTT.

This clonotype was seen many times. V and J are TRBV7-2 and TRBJ2-1; 7 bases are a match to TRBD2. CDR1 and CDR2 from the germline V gene are SGHTA and FQGNSA. The CDR3 covers 16 residues. Losses at the gene ends were 5 bases for V and 0 bases for J; bases not matched to a gene: 7. The CDR3 loop reads CASSLGRGDSYNEQFF. Here the CDR3 DNA reads TGTGCCAGCAGCCTCGGCCGGGGGGACTCCTACAATGAGCAGTTCTTC.

This clonotype was observed a handful of times. J is TRBJ2-3 and V is TRBV20-1; 11 bases map to TRBD2. Trimming at V came to 5 bases and at J to 3 bases, leaving 7 bases not matched to a gene. The CDR3 consists of 15 residues. Germline V lookup: CDR1 DFQATT, CDR2 SNEGSKA (reference sequence). The chain's CDR3 is CSARRASGRTDTQYF. The DNA for the CDR3 is TGCAGTGCTCGGCGGGCTAGCGGGAGGACAGATACGCAGTATTTT.

This clonotype was observed a few times. As DNA, the CDR3 is TGTGCCAGCAGCCAGACTAGCGGGGGGGCTCTGAATACGCAGTATTTT. This sequence encodes CASSQTSGGALNTQYF. The chain joins TRBV7-2 to TRBJ2-3, with TRBD2 matching 14 bases. In germline, CDR1 is SGHTA, CDR2 FQGNSA. With 5 bases clipped from V and 7 bases from J, the junction kept 8 bases outside the gene matches. This CDR3 is 16 amino acids long.

This sequence joins TRBV7-9 and TRBJ2-5; 8 bases are shared with TRBD2. Germline V gives CDR1 SEHNR, CDR2 FQNEAQ (reference sequence). V trimming: 5 bases; J trimming: 5 bases; junction bases outside the gene matches: 1. This CDR3 has 12 amino acids. The CDR3 reads CASSPSGETQYF. The CDR3 DNA is TGTGCCAGCAGCCCTAGCGGGGAGACCCAGTACTTC. The full variable domain, rest sourced from reference TRBV7-9 and TRBJ2-5, is DTGVSQNPRHKITKRGQNVTFRCDPISEHNRLYWYRQTLGQGPEFLTYFQNEAQLEKSRLLSDRFSAERPKGSFSTLEIQRTEQGDSAMYLCASSPSGETQYFGPGTRLLVL.

This clonotype was observed at least ten times. The chain couples TRBV12-3 or TRBV12-4 to TRBJ2-5; D gene unclear. Trimming removed 5 bases at V and 9 bases at J, with 10 bases between. CDR3 size: 11 residues. CDR3 amino acids: CASSMDIAQYF. CDR3 nucleotides: TGTGCCAGCAGTATGGATATAGCCCAGTACTTC.

This clonotype was seen many times. The chain recombines TRBV4-1 with TRBJ1-4, with 10 nucleotides matching TRBD1. Germline V gene lookup returns CDR1 MGHRA and CDR2 YSYEKL. Trimming took 3 bases from V and 8 from J; bases not matched to a gene: 6. The CDR3 extends over 15 amino acids. CDR3 nucleotides: TGCGCCAGCAGCCAGCCGGGACAGGGGAACGAAAAACTGTTTTTT. It translates to CASSQPGQGNEKLFF.

This chain connects TRBV24-1 to TRBJ2-3, with a weak D call TRBD2 (6 bases). Trimming removed 4 bases from V and 2 bases from J, with 12 bases in between. This CDR3 has 15 amino acids. CDR1 is KGHDR and CDR2 is SFDVKD in the germline V gene. The CDR3 DNA follows: TGTGCCACCAGTGAACGGGGACTGACCACAGATACGCAGTATTTT. This encodes CATSERGLTTDTQYF.

This clonotype occurred a few times. This chain's CDR3 is CSASFRGLGYGYTF. The DNA of the CDR3 is TGCAGTGCTAGCTTTCGGGGGCTCGGCTATGGCTACACCTTC. V is TRBV20-1 and J is TRBJ1-2; D is possibly TRBD1 (6 bases). Germline V CDR1 and CDR2: DFQATT, SNEGSKA (reference sequence). CDR3 length: 14 amino acids. The ends were cut back, 3 bases at V and 4 bases at J, with 15 bases in the middle.

The rearrangement links TRBV15 to TRBJ2-3, with D possibly being TRBD2 (6 bases). The germline V gene has CDR1 LNHNV and CDR2 YYDKDF (reference sequence). This CDR3 comprises 15 residues. The ends were cut back, 1 base at V and 1 base at J, with 9 bases in the middle. This CDR3 reads CATSRGASGTDTQYF. CDR3 nucleotides: TGTGCCACCAGCAGAGGAGCTAGCGGCACAGATACGCAGTATTTT.

This clonotype has ten or more counts. V gene TRBV5-5 combines with J gene TRBJ1-3, with D tentatively TRBD1 (5 bases). The CDR3 extends over 14 amino acids. Germline-derived CDR1 and CDR2 are SGHKS and YYEKEE (reference sequence). Trimming cost V 0 bases and J 6 bases, with 10 bases left between them. The chain's CDR3 is CASSLGTLENTIYF. In nucleotides, the CDR3 is TGTGCCAGCAGCTTGGGGACACTGGAAAACACCATATATTTT. Based on the CDR3 plus reference TRBV5-5 and TRBJ1-3, the full variable domain is DAGVTQSPTHLIKTRGQQVTLRCSPISGHKSVSWYQQVLGQGPQFIFQYYEKEERGRGNFPDRFSARQFPNYSSELNVNALLLGDSALYLCASSLGTLENTIYFGEGSWLTVV.

The V gene is TRBV11-2, the J gene TRBJ2-3; D is possibly TRBD2 (6 bases). The CDR3 has 14 residues. Trimming pared 5 bases from V and 2 bases from J, leaving 11 bases between. Looked up from germline, CDR1 is SGHAT and CDR2 is FQNNGV. CDR3 sequence reads: CASSRIAATDTQYF. Here the CDR3 DNA reads TGTGCCAGCAGCCGCATAGCGGCCACAGATACGCAGTATTTT.

This clonotype was seen more than once but under ten times. The gene calls are TRBV15 and TRBJ2-7; the D is unclear. The CDR3 is 15 amino acids. The V gene's germline CDR1 is LNHNV and CDR2 YYDKDF (reference sequence). V lost 1 base, J lost 1 base, and 11 bases lay in between. The CDR3 region is CATSRGMTESYEQYF. The CDR3 nucleotides read TGTGCCACCAGCAGAGGAATGACGGAATCCTACGAGCAGTACTTC.

The chain is built from TRBV6-2 or TRBV6-3 and TRBJ2-7; 9 bases fit TRBD2. Germline loops: CDR1 MNHEY, CDR2 SVGEGT. The CDR3 loop spans 14 amino acids. V shed 6 bases and J 3 bases; nucleotides not matched to a gene: 6. CDR3 region: CASRRAGGRYEQYF. In DNA form, the CDR3 reads TGTGCCAGCAGGCGAGCGGGAGGACGCTACGAGCAGTACTTC.

This clonotype showed up just a few times. V usage is TRBV4-3 and J usage is TRBJ1-1; D uncertain. CDR3 size: 12 residues. Between the trimmed V and J ends, which lost 3 bases and 3 bases, there was a span of 5 bases. Germline values: CDR1 LGHNA, CDR2 YSLEER. CDR3 amino acids: CASSHQDTEAFF. CDR3 sequence (DNA): TGCGCCAGCAGCCATCAGGACACTGAAGCTTTCTTT.

This chain connects TRBV20-1 to TRBJ2-2; D remains ambiguous. Per germline, CDR1 DFQATT and CDR2 SNEGSKA (reference sequence). V lost 0 bases and J lost 1, with 6 bases in between. CDR3 length: 14 amino acids. The CDR3 DNA sequence: TGCAGTGCTAGAGAGTTCCAGAACACCGGGGAGCTGTTTTTT. This translates into CSAREFQNTGELFF.

This clonotype has only a few counts. The chain recombines TRBV7-6 with TRBJ2-1; 8 nucleotides align to TRBD2. This CDR3 region has 21 residues. V gave up 5 bases and J gave up 0 bases; unmatched junction bases: 21. Germline-derived CDR1 and CDR2 are SGHVS and FNYEAQ. CDR3 nucleotides: TGTGCCAGCAGCCCACCCTACGCGGGAGGAACCGTCTGGAGCTCCTACAATGAGCAGTTCTTC. As protein: CASSPPYAGGTVWSSYNEQFF.

This clonotype has just a few counts. V usage is TRBV6-1 and J usage is TRBJ2-5, with TRBD2 matching 12 bases. The CDR3 extends over 16 amino acids. Germline V gene lookup returns CDR1 MNHNS and CDR2 SASEGT. V trimming: 6 bases; J trimming: 4 bases; junction bases outside the gene matches: 9. CDR3 in amino acids: CASRDNLAGGRETQYF. For the CDR3, the DNA is TGTGCCAGCAGAGACAACCTAGCGGGGGGGCGAGAGACCCAGTACTTC.

The CDR3 sequence: CASSGMRDIQYF. In DNA, the CDR3 is TGTGCCAGCAGCGGAATGAGGGACATTCAGTACTTC. The rearrangement uses TRBV6-1 and TRBJ2-4; weak D call: TRBD2 (5 bases). The germline V gene encodes CDR1 MNHNS and CDR2 SASEGT. V gave up 6 bases and J gave up 8 bases, with 11 bases separating them. This CDR3 has 12 amino acids.

The V call is TRBV27, the J call TRBJ2-1; tentative D call: TRBD1 (5 bases). Germline assignment: CDR1 MNHEY and CDR2 SMNVEV (reference sequence). This CDR3 comprises 15 residues. Deletions cut 2 bases from V and 7 bases from J, with 15 bases between. CDR3 region: CASSLDLREKNEQFF. CDR3 bases: TGTGCCAGCAGTTTAGACCTCAGGGAAAAAAATGAGCAGTTCTTC.

This clonotype was found a few times. CDR3 region: CASSFIAGGADTQYF. The CDR3 DNA sequence: TGTGCCAGCAGCTTTATAGCGGGGGGGGCAGATACGCAGTATTTT. The V call is TRBV11-2, the J call TRBJ2-3; 11 nucleotides match TRBD2. In germline, CDR1 is SGHAT, CDR2 FQNNGV. V lost 3 bases and J lost 4; bases outside the gene matches: 3. The CDR3 runs 15 residues.

This clonotype showed up many times. This chain links TRBV5-1 with TRBJ2-1; D gene unclear. Germline loops: CDR1 SGHRS, CDR2 YFSETQ. V lost 0 bases and J lost 5, with 15 bases in between. This CDR3 is built from 16 residues. CDR3 in DNA: TGCGCCAGCAGCTTGGCCCAAGTCGGTCCAAACAATGAGCAGTTCTTC. It codes for CASSLAQVGPNNEQFF.